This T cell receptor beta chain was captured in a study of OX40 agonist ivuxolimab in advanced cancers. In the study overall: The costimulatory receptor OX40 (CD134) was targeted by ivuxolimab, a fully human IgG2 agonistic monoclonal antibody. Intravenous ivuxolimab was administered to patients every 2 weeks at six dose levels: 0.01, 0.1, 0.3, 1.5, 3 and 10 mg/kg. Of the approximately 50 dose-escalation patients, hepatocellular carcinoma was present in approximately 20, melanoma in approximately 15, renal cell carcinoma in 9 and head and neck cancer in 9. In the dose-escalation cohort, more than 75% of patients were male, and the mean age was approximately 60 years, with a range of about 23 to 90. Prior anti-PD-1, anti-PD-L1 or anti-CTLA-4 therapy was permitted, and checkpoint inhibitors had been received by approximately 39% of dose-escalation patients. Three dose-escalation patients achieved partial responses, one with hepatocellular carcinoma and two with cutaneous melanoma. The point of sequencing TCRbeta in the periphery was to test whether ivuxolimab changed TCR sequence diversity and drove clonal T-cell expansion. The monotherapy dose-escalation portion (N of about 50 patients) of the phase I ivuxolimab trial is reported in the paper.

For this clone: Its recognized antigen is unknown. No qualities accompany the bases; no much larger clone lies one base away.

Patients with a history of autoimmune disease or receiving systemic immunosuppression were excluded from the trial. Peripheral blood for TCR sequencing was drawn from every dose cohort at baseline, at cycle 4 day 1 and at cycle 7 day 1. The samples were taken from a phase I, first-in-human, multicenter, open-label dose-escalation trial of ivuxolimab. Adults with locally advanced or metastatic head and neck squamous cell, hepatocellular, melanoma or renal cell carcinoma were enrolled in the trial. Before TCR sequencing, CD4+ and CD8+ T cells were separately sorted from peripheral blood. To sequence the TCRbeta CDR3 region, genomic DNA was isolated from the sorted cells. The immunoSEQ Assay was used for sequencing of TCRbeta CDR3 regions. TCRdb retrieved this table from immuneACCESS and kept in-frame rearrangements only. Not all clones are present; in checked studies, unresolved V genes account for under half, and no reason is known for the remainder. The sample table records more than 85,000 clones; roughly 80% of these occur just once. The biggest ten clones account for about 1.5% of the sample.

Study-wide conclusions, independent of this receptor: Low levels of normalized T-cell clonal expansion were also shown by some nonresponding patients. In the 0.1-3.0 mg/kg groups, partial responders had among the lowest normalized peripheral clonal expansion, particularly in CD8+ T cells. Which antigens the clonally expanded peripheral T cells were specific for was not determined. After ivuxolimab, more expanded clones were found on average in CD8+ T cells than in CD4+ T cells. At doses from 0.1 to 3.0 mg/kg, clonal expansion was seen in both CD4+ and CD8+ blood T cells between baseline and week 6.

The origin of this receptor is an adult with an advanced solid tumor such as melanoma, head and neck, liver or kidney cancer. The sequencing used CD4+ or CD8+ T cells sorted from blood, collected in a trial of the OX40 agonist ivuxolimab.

The DNA is as follows: TGTGCCAGTCAAATGGTAGCGAACACTGAAGCTTTCTTT. Translated, this gives CASQMVANTEAFF. This chain joins TRBV6-6 to TRBJ1-1, with no reliable assignment of the D segment. V was cut back by 9 bases and J by 1 base, leaving a gap of 12 bases between them. The CDR3 numbers 13 residues from cysteine through phenylalanine. The retained sequence is limited to the CDR3, 39 bases, with the frame set at the first base. The germline V gene (reference sequence) yields MNHNY for CDR1 and SVGAGI for CDR2.